Presented here are 23 T cell receptor beta chains from one specimen sequenced in a study of spatial heterogeneity in lung cancer. TCRdb fed the 5' RACE reads into MiXCR, producing one record per CDR3 protein. The table lists more than 50,000 distinct CDR3 sequences, more than 6.5% of them singletons. The time point denotes: sample taken at primary tumor resection. Whole RNA from tumor, nontumor lung or frozen PBMC was sequenced unsorted. The sample in question was PBMCs, obtained at surgery. Every receptor here comes from a female donor with early-stage non-small cell lung cancer.

In this sample, this clonotype turned up many times. This chain links TRBV20-1 with TRBJ2-3; 13 nucleotides line up with TRBD2. Per the germline V gene, CDR1 is DFQATT and CDR2 is SNEGSKA (reference sequence). The CDR3 extends over 14 amino acids. Trimming took 5 bases from V and 7 from J; bases not matched to a gene: 6. Written as DNA, the CDR3 is TGCAGTGCTCCCGGGACTAGCGGGGTCAATACGCAGTATTTT. Encoded protein: CSAPGTSGVNTQYF.

This clonotype showed up just a few times. J is TRBJ2-1 and V is TRBV2, with D tentatively TRBD1 (5 bases). This CDR3 has 12 amino acids. Trimming stripped 4 bases from V and 11 bases from J, with 12 bases between. The germline V gene has CDR1 SNHLY and CDR2 FYNNEI. CDR3 nucleotide sequence: TGTGCCAGCAGTGCCCAGCAGGGAAAGCAGTTCTTC. This gives the protein CASSAQQGKQFF.

This clonotype was seen a handful of times. The V and J genes are TRBV20-1 and TRBJ2-2, with no clear D. There are 12 residues in the CDR3. Germline CDR1 is DFQATT and CDR2 is SNEGSKA (reference sequence). Trimming took off 8 bases at V and 3 bases at J, with 10 bases between the two ends. CDR3 nucleotide sequence: TGCAGTCCCCTAGGAGACACCGGGGAGCTGTTTTTT. Translating it yields CSPLGDTGELFF.

This clonotype was observed many times. The V gene is TRBV28, the J gene TRBJ1-6; maybe TRBD1 (6 bases). Germline loops: CDR1 MDHEN, CDR2 SYDVKM. The CDR3 runs 15 residues. V shed 9 bases and J shed 9 bases, with 21 bases lying between them. DNA for the CDR3: TGTGCCAGTCGACCGGGACATCATTCGGGTTCACCCCTCCACTTT. This translates into CASRPGHHSGSPLHF. The full variable domain, in which reference TRBV28 and TRBJ1-6 provide the parts outside the CDR3, is DVKVTQSSRYLVKRTGEKVFLECVQDMDHENMFWYRQDPGLGLRLIYFSYDVKMKEKGDIPEGYSVSREKKERFSLILESASTNQTSMYLCASRPGHHSGSPLHFGNGTRLTVT.

In its sample, this clonotype was seen a few times. The chain combines TRBV5-1 with TRBJ1-2, with D possibly matching TRBD1 (5 bases). Germline V CDR1 and CDR2: SGHRS, YFSETQ. This CDR3 contains 12 residues. V was trimmed by 5 bases and J by 4 bases, leaving 9 bases between them. CDR3 bases: TGCGCCAGCAGGGGGCCCATCTATGGCTACACCTTC. Translation gives CASRGPIYGYTF.

A note on this clonotype: It is unclear where the CDR3 begins or ends on the DNA, so no DNA is shown, and the CDR3 is as TCRdb lists it. The chain links TRBV21-1 to TRBJ2-5; TRBD1, the table's D call, lacks a check against the DNA. TRBV21-1 is a pseudogene. From its first to its last residue, the CDR3 has 18 amino acids. The CDR3 loop reads CASSKEVGSGTRKETQYF.

This clonotype was detected ten times or more. The V gene is TRBV6-5, the J gene TRBJ1-6, with D possibly TRBD1 on 5 matching bases. This CDR3 spans 16 amino acids. The V gene's germline CDR1 is MNHEY and CDR2 SVGAGI. The V end lost 0 bases, the J end lost 7 bases, and 13 bases lay between the germline ends. The CDR3 sequence: CASSYSREVGNSPLHF. The CDR3 coding sequence is TGTGCCAGCAGTTACTCCAGGGAGGTTGGCAATTCACCCCTCCACTTT.

This clonotype has at least ten counts. The chain uses TRBV4-2 and TRBJ2-4; TRBD2 agrees at 10 bases. CDR3 size: 17 residues. With V trimmed by 4 bases and J by 6 bases, 12 bases remained unmatched. Germline CDR1 reads LGHNA; CDR2 reads YNFKEQ. This CDR3 reads CASSLRGTSEGLNIQYF. The CDR3 coding sequence is TGTGCCAGCAGCCTCCGTGGGACTAGCGAGGGGCTAAACATTCAGTACTTC.

This clonotype was detected a few times. The chain has TRBV3-1 and TRBJ2-5, with 10 bases that match TRBD1. Germline V lookup: CDR1 LGHDT, CDR2 YNNKEL (reference sequence). The J segment lost 5 bases and the V segment lost 4 bases, leaving 10 bases of the junction unmatched. This CDR3 spans 16 amino acids. CDR3 loop: CASSPRADRGQETQYF. The CDR3 region has the DNA TGTGCCAGCAGCCCGCGGGCTGACAGGGGGCAGGAGACCCAGTACTTC.

This clonotype was observed at least ten times. V gene TRBV6-6 combines with J gene TRBJ1-6; 9 bases agree with TRBD1. Losses at the gene ends were 5 bases for V and 10 bases for J; bases not matched to a gene: 15. This CDR3 contains 17 residues. Germline lookup yields CDR1 MNHNY and CDR2 SVGAGI (reference sequence). For the CDR3, the DNA is TGTGCCAGCAGTGACAGGGGGAGCTCGGGTGGAGAATCACCCCTCCACTTT. The encoded protein is CASSDRGSSGGESPLHF.

This clonotype was detected ten times or more. The rearrangement uses TRBV2 and TRBJ2-3; a weak D match, TRBD2 (5 bases). The germline V and J ends were trimmed by 2 bases and 5 bases, with 8 bases remaining between them. CDR1 SNHLY and CDR2 FYNNEI come from the germline V gene. The CDR3 runs 13 residues. Written as DNA, the CDR3 is TGTGCCAGCAGTGAAATTCGGGAAGATACGCAGTATTTT. It codes for CASSEIREDTQYF. The variable domain in full, with the rest retrieved from reference TRBV2 and TRBJ2-3, is EPEVTQTPSHQVTQMGQEVILRCVPISNHLYFYWYRQILGQKVEFLVSFYNNEISEKSEIFDDQFSVERPDGSNFTLKIRSTKLEDSAMYFCASSEIREDTQYFGPGTRLTVL.

This clonotype was seen repeatedly, ten times or more. The chain employs TRBV9 and TRBJ1-1; no clear D gene. CDR3 size: 14 residues. The V end lost 0 bases, the J end lost 1 base, and 7 bases lay between the germline ends. Germline CDR1 SGDLS, CDR2 YYNGEE. This CDR3 is CASSVGGQNTEAFF. As DNA, the CDR3 is TGTGCCAGCAGCGTAGGAGGCCAGAACACTGAAGCTTTCTTT. Full variable domain (missing parts from reference TRBV9 and TRBJ1-1): DSGVTQTPKHLITATGQRVTLRCSPRSGDLSVYWYQQSLDQGLQFLIQYYNGEERAKGNILERFSAQQFPDLHSELNLSSLELGDSALYFCASSVGGQNTEAFFGQGTRLTVV.

A single count supports this clonotype. Possible read error: a much larger clone is one base away. The chain employs TRBV6-2 or TRBV6-3 and TRBJ2-7; 8 bases are shared with TRBD1. The CDR3 has 14 amino acids. From germline, CDR1 is MNHEY and CDR2 SVGEGT. CDR3 protein: CANSSDREYDEQYF. In DNA form, the CDR3 reads TGTGCCAACAGTTCGGACAGGGAGTACGACGAGCAGTACTTC.

This clonotype was seen a handful of times. V gene TRBV7-3 combines with J gene TRBJ2-3, with TRBD2 matching over 14 bases. CDR3 size: 16 residues. V gave up 3 bases and J gave up 7 bases; unmatched junction bases: 6. Germline loops: CDR1 SGHTA, CDR2 FQGTGA. The CDR3 here is CASSLTSGGAVNTQYF. The CDR3 DNA reads as TGTGCCAGCAGCTTGACTAGCGGGGGGGCCGTGAATACGCAGTATTTT.

This clonotype was seen repeatedly, ten times or more. The rearrangement joins TRBV3-1 to TRBJ2-3; 7 positions match TRBD2. Germline lookup yields CDR1 LGHDT and CDR2 YNNKEL (reference sequence). The CDR3 is made up of 19 amino acids. The ends lost 2 bases at V and 2 bases at J; junction bases unmatched: 16. DNA of the CDR3: TGTGCCAGCAGCCAACCCCCCGGGTGGCTAGCGGCCAACACAGATACGCAGTATTTT. It is translated as CASSQPPGWLAANTDTQYF.

This clonotype was counted ten times or more. This chain joins TRBV11-3 and TRBJ2-1; D remains ambiguous. Deletions cut 2 bases from V and 2 bases from J, with 10 bases between. Germline assignment: CDR1 SGHNT and CDR2 YENEEA. The length of the CDR3 is 15 residues. The CDR3 spells CASSLQDGPYNEQFF. Written as DNA, the CDR3 is TGTGCCAGCAGCTTACAGGACGGACCCTACAATGAGCAGTTCTTC.

Many counts were recorded for this clonotype. This sequence joins TRBV28 and TRBJ1-5; TRBD1 matches 7 bases. The CDR3 extends over 13 amino acids. Germline V CDR1 and CDR2: MDHEN, SYDVKM. With 5 bases clipped from V and 4 bases from J, the junction kept 2 bases outside the gene matches. The CDR3 DNA reads TGTGCCAGCAGTGGGACAGCGAATCAGCCCCAGCATTTT. It specifies CASSGTANQPQHF.

Many counts were recorded for this clonotype. V usage is TRBV6-6 and J usage is TRBJ1-1; D may be TRBD1 (6 bases). Germline CDR1 is MNHNY and CDR2 is SVGAGI (reference sequence). This CDR3 is built from 14 residues. Trimming cost V 2 bases and J 2 bases, with 9 bases left between them. CDR3 amino acids: CASSYGQLNTEAFF. CDR3 nucleotide sequence: TGTGCCAGCAGTTACGGACAGCTCAACACTGAAGCTTTCTTT.

The chain combines TRBV7-2 with TRBJ1-1, with unresolved D. Germline V gene lookup returns CDR1 SGHTA and CDR2 FQGNSA. The CDR3 contains 13 residues. V was cut by 5 bases and J by 3 bases, with 10 bases left in between. The CDR3 sequence: CASSAYTDTEAFF. The CDR3 nucleotides read TGTGCCAGCAGCGCTTACACAGACACTGAAGCTTTCTTT.

This clonotype is labeled medium-sized. The V and J genes are TRBV15 and TRBJ2-7, with D unclear. The ends were cut back, 0 bases at V and 0 bases at J, with 9 bases in the middle. This CDR3 is built from 15 residues. CDR1 is LNHNV, CDR2 YYDKDF, per germline (reference sequence). The CDR3 coding sequence is TGTGCCACCAGCAGAGAGGGCACCTCCTCCTACGAGCAGTACTTC. Its translation is CATSREGTSSYEQYF.

This clonotype was recorded a few times. The V call is TRBV5-1, the J call TRBJ2-5; D might be TRBD1 (6 bases). Germline V gene sequence: CDR1 SGHRS, CDR2 YFSETQ. The CDR3 is made up of 16 amino acids. V was pared by 4 bases and J by 2 bases, with 18 bases between. The CDR3 here is CASSPAVGTPQETQYF. The CDR3 DNA sequence: TGCGCCAGCAGCCCGGCGGTTGGGACACCACAAGAGACCCAGTACTTC.

This clonotype was counted ten times or more. V gene TRBV7-2 combines with J gene TRBJ1-2; the D is unclear. Germline loops: CDR1 SGHTA, CDR2 FQGNSA. The CDR3 runs to 16 residues. Trimming stripped 1 base from V and 2 bases from J, with 14 bases between. The CDR3 sequence is CASSLVPEKRNYGYTF. The CDR3 nucleotides read TGTGCCAGCAGCTTAGTCCCCGAGAAACGAAACTATGGCTACACCTTC.

The V and J genes are TRBV7-8 and TRBJ1-5; 7 positions agree with TRBD1. The CDR3 loop spans 18 amino acids. The ends lost 1 base at V and 0 bases at J; junction bases unmatched: 9. The germline V gene has CDR1 SGHVS and CDR2 FQNEAQ. The CDR3: CASSLGWDRLISNQPQHF. CDR3 nucleotide sequence: TGTGCCAGCAGCTTAGGTTGGGACAGACTTATTAGCAATCAGCCCCAGCATTTT.